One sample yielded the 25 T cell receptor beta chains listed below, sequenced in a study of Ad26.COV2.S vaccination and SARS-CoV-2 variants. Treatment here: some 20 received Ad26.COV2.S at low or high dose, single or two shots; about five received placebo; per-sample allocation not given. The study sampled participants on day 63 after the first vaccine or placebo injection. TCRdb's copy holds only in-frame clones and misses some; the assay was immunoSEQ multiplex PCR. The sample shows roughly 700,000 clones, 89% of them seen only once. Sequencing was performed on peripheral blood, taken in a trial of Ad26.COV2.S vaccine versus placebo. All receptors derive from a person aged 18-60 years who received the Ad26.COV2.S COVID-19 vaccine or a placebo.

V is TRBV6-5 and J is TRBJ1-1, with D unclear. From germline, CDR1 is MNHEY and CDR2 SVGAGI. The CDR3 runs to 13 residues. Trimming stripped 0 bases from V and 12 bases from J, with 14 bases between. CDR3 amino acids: CASSYSAFKNPFF. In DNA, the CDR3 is TGTGCCAGCAGTTACTCGGCATTTAAAAACCCTTTCTTT.

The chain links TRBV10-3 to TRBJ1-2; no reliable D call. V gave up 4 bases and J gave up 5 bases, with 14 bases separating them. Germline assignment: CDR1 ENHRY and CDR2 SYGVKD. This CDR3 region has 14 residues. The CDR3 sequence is CAISAPGKGYGYTF. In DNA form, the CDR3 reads TGTGCCATCAGTGCCCCTGGAAAGGGATATGGCTACACCTTC.

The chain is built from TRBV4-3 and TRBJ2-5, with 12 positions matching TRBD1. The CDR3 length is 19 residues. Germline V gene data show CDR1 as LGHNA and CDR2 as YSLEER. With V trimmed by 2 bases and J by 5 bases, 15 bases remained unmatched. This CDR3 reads CASSQWDRGRASGRETQYF. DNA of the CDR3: TGCGCCAGCAGCCAATGGGACAGGGGGCGCGCAAGCGGAAGGGAGACCCAGTACTTC.

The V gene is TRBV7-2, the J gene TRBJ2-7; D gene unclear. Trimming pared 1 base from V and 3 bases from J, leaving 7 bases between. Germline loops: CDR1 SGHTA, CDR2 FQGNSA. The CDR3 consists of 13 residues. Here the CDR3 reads CASSLGRDYEQYF. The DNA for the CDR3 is TGTGCCAGCAGCTTAGGAAGGGACTACGAGCAGTACTTC.

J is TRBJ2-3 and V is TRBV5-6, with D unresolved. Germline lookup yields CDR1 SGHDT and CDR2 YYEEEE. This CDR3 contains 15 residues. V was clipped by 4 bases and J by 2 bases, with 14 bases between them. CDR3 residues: CASSDHLGTTDTQYF. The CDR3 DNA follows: TGTGCCAGCAGCGACCACTTAGGAACCACAGATACGCAGTATTTT.

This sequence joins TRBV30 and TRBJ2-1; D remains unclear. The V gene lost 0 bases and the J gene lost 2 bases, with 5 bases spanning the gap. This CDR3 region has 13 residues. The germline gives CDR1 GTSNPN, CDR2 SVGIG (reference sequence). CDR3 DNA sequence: TGTGCCTGGAGTGTGTCAGCCTACAATGAGCAGTTCTTC. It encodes CAWSVSAYNEQFF. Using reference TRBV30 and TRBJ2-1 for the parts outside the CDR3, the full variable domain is SQTIHQWPATLVQPVGSPLSLECTVEGTSNPNLYWYRQAAGRGLQLLFYSVGIGQISSEVPQNLSASRPQDRQFILSSKKLLLSDSGFYLCAWSVSAYNEQFFGPGTRLTVL.

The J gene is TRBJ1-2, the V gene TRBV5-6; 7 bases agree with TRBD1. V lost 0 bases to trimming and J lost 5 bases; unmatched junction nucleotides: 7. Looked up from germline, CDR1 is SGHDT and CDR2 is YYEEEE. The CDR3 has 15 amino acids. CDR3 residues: CASSLAPTGWYGYTF. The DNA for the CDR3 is TGTGCCAGCAGCTTGGCCCCGACAGGGTGGTATGGCTACACCTTC.

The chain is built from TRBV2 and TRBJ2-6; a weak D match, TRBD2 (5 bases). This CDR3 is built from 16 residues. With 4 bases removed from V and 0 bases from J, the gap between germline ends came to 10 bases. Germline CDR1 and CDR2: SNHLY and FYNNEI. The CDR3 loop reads CASSVSGNSGANVLTF. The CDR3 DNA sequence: TGTGCCAGCAGTGTTTCGGGGAACTCTGGGGCCAACGTCCTGACTTTC.

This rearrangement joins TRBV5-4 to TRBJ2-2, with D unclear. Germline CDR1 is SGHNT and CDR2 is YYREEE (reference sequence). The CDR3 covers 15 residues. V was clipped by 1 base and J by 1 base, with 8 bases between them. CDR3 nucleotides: TGTGCCAGCAGCTTGAGACGGAAGAACACCGGGGAGCTGTTTTTT. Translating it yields CASSLRRKNTGELFF.

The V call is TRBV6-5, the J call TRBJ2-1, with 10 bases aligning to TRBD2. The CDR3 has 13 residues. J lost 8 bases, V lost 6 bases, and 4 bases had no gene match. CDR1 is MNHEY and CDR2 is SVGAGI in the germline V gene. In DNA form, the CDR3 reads TGTGCCAGCAGATCCGGGACTAGCGATGAGCAGTTCTTC. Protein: CASRSGTSDEQFF.

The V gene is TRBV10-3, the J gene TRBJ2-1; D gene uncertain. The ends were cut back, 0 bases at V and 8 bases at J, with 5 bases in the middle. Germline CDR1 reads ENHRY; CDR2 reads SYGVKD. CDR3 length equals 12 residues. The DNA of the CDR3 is TGTGCCATCAGTGAGTCGGTCCATGAGCAGTTCTTC. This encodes CAISESVHEQFF.

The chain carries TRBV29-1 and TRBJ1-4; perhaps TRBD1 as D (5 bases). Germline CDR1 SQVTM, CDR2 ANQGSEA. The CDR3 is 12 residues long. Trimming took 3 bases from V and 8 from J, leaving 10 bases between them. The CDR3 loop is CSVDQGKEKLFF. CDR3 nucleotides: TGCAGCGTTGACCAGGGAAAGGAAAAACTGTTTTTT.

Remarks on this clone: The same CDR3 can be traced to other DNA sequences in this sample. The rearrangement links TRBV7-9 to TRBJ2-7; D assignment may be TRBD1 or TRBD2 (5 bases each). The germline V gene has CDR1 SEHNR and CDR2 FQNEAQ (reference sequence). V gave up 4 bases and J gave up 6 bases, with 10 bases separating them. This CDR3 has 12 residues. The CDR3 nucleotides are TGTGCCAGCAGCTCTCCCGGGGCCGAGCAGTACTTC. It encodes CASSSPGAEQYF. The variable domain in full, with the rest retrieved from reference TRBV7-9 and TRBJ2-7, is DTGVSQNPRHKITKRGQNVTFRCDPISEHNRLYWYRQTLGQGPEFLTYFQNEAQLEKSRLLSDRFSAERPKGSFSTLEIQRTEQGDSAMYLCASSSPGAEQYFGPGTRLTVT.

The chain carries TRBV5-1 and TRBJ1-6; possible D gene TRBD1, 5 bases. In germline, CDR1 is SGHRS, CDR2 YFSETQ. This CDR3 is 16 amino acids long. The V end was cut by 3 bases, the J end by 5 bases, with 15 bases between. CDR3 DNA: TGCGCCAGCAGCTACCGACCCGGGACGGATAATTCACCCCTCCACTTT. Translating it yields CASSYRPGTDNSPLHF.

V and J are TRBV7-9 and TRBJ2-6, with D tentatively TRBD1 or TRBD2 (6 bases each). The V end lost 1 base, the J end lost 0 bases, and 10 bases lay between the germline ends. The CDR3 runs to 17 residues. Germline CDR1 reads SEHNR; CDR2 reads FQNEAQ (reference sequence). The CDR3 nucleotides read TGTGCCAGCAGCTTAGGAGGGGGGAGCTCTGGGGCCAACGTCCTGACTTTC. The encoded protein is CASSLGGGSSGANVLTF. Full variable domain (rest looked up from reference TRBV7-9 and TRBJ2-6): DTGVSQNPRHKITKRGQNVTFRCDPISEHNRLYWYRQTLGQGPEFLTYFQNEAQLEKSRLLSDRFSAERPKGSFSTLEIQRTEQGDSAMYLCASSLGGGSSGANVLTFGAGSRLTVL.

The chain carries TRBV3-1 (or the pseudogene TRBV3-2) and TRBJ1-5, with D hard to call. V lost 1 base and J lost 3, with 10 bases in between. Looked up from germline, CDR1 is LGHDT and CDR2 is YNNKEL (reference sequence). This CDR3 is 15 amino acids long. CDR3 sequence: CASSQGSQSNQPQHF. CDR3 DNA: TGTGCCAGCAGCCAAGGTAGCCAGTCCAATCAGCCCCAGCATTTT.

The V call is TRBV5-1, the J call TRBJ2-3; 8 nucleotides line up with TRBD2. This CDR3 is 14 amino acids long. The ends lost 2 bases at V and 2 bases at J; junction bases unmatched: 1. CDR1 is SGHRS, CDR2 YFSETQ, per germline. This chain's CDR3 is CASSLAGDTDTQYF. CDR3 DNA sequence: TGCGCCAGCAGCTTAGCGGGAGACACAGATACGCAGTATTTT. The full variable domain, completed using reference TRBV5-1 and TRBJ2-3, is KAGVTQTPRYLIKTRGQQVTLSCSPISGHRSVSWYQQTPGQGLQFLFEYFSETQRNKGNFPGRFSGRQFSNSRSEMNVSTLELGDSALYLCASSLAGDTDTQYFGPGTRLTVL.

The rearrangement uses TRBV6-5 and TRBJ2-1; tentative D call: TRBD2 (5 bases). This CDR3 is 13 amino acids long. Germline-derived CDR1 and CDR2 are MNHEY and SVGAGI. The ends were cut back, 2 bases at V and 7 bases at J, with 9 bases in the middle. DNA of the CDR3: TGTGCCAGCAGTTACATAGGAGGAAATGAGCAGTTCTTC. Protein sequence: CASSYIGGNEQFF.

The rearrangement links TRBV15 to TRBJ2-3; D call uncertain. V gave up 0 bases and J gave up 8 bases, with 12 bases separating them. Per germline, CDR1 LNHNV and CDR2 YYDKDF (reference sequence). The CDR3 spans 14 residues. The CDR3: CATSRETLKGTQYF. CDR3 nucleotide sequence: TGTGCCACCAGCAGAGAGACCCTAAAGGGTACGCAGTATTTT.

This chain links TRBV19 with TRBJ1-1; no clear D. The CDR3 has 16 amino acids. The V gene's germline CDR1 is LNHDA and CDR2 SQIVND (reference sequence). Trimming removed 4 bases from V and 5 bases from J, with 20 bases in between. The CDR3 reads CASSTTTQPVRTEAFF. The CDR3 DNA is TGTGCCAGTAGTACCACGACTCAGCCGGTAAGAACTGAAGCTTTCTTT.

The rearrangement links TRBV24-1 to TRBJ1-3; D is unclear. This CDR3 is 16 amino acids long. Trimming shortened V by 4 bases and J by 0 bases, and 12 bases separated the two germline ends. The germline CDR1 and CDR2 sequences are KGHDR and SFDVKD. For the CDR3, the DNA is TGTGCCACCAGTGACCCCCGACTTAACTCTGGAAACACCATATATTTT. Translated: CATSDPRLNSGNTIYF.

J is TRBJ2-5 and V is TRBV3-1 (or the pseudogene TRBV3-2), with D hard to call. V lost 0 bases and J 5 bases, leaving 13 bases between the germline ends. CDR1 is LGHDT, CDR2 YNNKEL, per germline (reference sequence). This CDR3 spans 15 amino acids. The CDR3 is CASSQDGLVDETQYF. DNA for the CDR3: TGTGCCAGCAGCCAAGATGGGCTAGTCGACGAGACCCAGTACTTC.

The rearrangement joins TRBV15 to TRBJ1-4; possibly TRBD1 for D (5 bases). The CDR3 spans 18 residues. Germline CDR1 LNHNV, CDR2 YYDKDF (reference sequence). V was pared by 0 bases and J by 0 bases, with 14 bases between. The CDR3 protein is CATSRDPGEIATNEKLFF. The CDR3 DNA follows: TGTGCCACCAGCAGAGATCCGGGGGAGATTGCAACTAATGAAAAACTGTTTTTT.

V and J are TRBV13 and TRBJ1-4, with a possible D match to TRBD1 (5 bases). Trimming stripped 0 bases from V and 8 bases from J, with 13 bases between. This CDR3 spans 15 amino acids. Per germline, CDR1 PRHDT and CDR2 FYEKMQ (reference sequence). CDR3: CASSLGLQGWEKLFF. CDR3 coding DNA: TGTGCCAGCAGCTTAGGCCTCCAGGGTTGGGAAAAACTGTTTTTT.

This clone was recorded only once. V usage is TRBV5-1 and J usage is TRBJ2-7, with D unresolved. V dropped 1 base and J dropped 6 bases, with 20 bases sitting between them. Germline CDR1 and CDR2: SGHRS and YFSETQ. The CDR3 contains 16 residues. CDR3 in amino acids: CASSLKDGGYFREQYF. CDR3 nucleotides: TGCGCCAGCAGCTTGAAGGACGGCGGCTACTTTCGCGAGCAGTACTTC.